A single sample gave rise to the 6 T cell receptor beta chains below, sequenced in a study of T cells in Graves' hyperthyroidism and ophthalmopathy. RNA transcripts served as the template for amplifying TCR beta CDR3 regions. When the TCR CDR3 underwent first-round RT-PCR, the HTBI primer set was used. Each CDR3 protein gets one entry after TCRdb re-called the multiplex PCR reads with MiXCR. In the table there are around 450,000 distinct CDR3 sequences, around 14% of which are singletons. Sequencing was performed on blood. These receptors originate from a woman aged 18-30 years with Graves' hyperthyroidism.

This clonotype showed up many times. This chain connects TRBV6-1 to TRBJ2-3, with D unclear. V lost 0 bases to trimming and J lost 7 bases, with 5 bases between them. CDR1 MNHNS and CDR2 SASEGT come from the germline V gene. The CDR3 length is 12 residues. For the CDR3, the DNA is TGTGCCAGCAGTGAAGCGGGGTATACGCAGTATTTT. Protein product: CASSEAGYTQYF.

This clonotype was recorded many times. The J gene is TRBJ2-3, the V gene TRBV11-3; D gene unclear. The CDR3 totals 12 residues. Germline V gene sequence: CDR1 SGHNT, CDR2 YENEEA. The V gene lost 3 bases and the J gene lost 4 bases, with 5 bases spanning the gap. The CDR3 bases are TGTGCCAGCAGCTTGCAGCCAGATACGCAGTATTTT. Amino acids: CASSLQPDTQYF.

The chain is built from TRBV19 and TRBJ2-3; D uncertain. This CDR3 region has 13 residues. CDR1 is LNHDA, CDR2 SQIVND, per germline (reference sequence). The V gene lost 3 bases and the J gene lost 9 bases, with 13 bases spanning the gap. The CDR3 region has the DNA TGTGCCAGTAGTATTGGTCAGGTCGAGACGCAGTATTTT. Translation gives CASSIGQVETQYF.

The V and J genes are TRBV5-1 and TRBJ2-1; perhaps TRBD1 as D (6 bases). There are 16 residues in the CDR3. Looked up from germline, CDR1 is SGHRS and CDR2 is YFSETQ. V dropped 4 bases and J dropped 5 bases, with 19 bases sitting between them. The CDR3 is CASSHGQHRDNNEQFF. CDR3 coding DNA: TGCGCCAGCAGCCACGGACAGCACAGGGATAACAATGAGCAGTTCTTC. Full variable domain (rest looked up from reference TRBV5-1 and TRBJ2-1): KAGVTQTPRYLIKTRGQQVTLSCSPISGHRSVSWYQQTPGQGLQFLFEYFSETQRNKGNFPGRFSGRQFSNSRSEMNVSTLELGDSALYLCASSHGQHRDNNEQFFGPGTRLTVL.

This clonotype came up a few times. The chain is built from TRBV19 and TRBJ1-1, with no clear D. CDR3 size: 12 residues. With 3 bases removed from V and 5 bases from J, the gap between germline ends came to 7 bases. Germline V CDR1 and CDR2: LNHDA, SQIVND (reference sequence). The CDR3 bases are TGTGCCAGTAGTATGATGGGGACTGAAGCTTTCTTT. It encodes CASSMMGTEAFF.

This clonotype was observed many times. The chain links TRBV4-1 to TRBJ2-3; 7 bases map to TRBD2. Losses at the gene ends were 0 bases for V and 2 bases for J; bases not matched to a gene: 5. CDR1 and CDR2 (germline): MGHRA, YSYEKL. The CDR3 has 16 residues. The CDR3 region is CASSQDLAEPTDTQYF. The CDR3 nucleotides are TGCGCCAGCAGCCAAGATCTAGCGGAGCCCACAGATACGCAGTATTTT.